The entry below gives a single T cell receptor beta chain sequence along with its context. Its antigen is unknown. V lost 2 bases, J lost 6 bases, and 11 bases lay in between. The length of the CDR3 is 15 residues. Looked up from germline, CDR1 is MGHDK and CDR2 is SYGVNS. The data derive from a study of response to subunit inactivated influenza vaccine. Study-level results: Each seasonal influenza vaccination, the authors suggested, recruits few new T cells.

TCRdb itself ran the RT-PCR reads through MiXCR, one entry per CDR3 protein. The sample carries approximately 700,000 distinct CDR3 sequences, about a sixth recorded once. The clonotype was recovered from a man aged 45-65 years who received an inactivated influenza vaccine. The sample was PBMCs from blood, taken approximately 13 days after vaccination. The rearrangement joins TRBV25-1 to TRBJ1-6; TRBD1 might be the D (5 bases). CDR3 loop: CASSELWQGNSPLHF. The CDR3 region has the DNA TGTGCCAGCAGTGAACTGTGGCAGGGTAATTCACCCCTCCACTTT.